Following are 29 T cell receptor beta chains from one sample sequenced in a study of shared clonotypes between healthy human individuals. TCRdb's table, derived via immunoSEQ multiplex PCR, lists solely in-frame clones and lacks some. This table has some 1.5 million clones, about 96% appearing once. Sequencing input: naive CD4+ T cells sorted from blood. Indicated subset: CD45RA+ positively selected. These receptors all come from a man aged 25 to 40 in good health.

The V call is TRBV19, the J call TRBJ2-1, with TRBD2 matching over 8 bases. This CDR3 region has 14 residues. CDR1 and CDR2 (germline): LNHDA, SQIVND (reference sequence). J gave up 7 bases and V 0 bases, and 2 bases lay outside the gene matches. Written as DNA, the CDR3 is TGTGCCAGTAGTATAGACGGGACTAGAAATGAGCAGTTCTTC. Its translation: CASSIDGTRNEQFF.

The V gene is TRBV14, the J gene TRBJ2-7, with TRBD1 matching 11 bases. Germline V CDR1 and CDR2: SGHDN, FVKESK. CDR3 length: 14 residues. V dropped 9 bases and J dropped 2; count of bases not matched to a gene: 6. The chain's CDR3 is CASTGTGGTYEQYF. CDR3 nucleotides: TGTGCCAGTACCGGGACAGGGGGTACCTACGAGCAGTACTTC.

The V gene is TRBV6-1, the J gene TRBJ1-5; D is uncertain. This CDR3 contains 13 residues. Germline CDR1 reads MNHNS; CDR2 reads SASEGT. V was cut by 0 bases and J by 8 bases, with 8 bases left in between. Here the CDR3 DNA reads TGTGCCAGCAGTGAAGCAGAGTGGAAGCCCCAGCATTTT. This codes for CASSEAEWKPQHF.

This clone was counted a single time. The V and J genes are TRBV19 and TRBJ1-1, with D perhaps TRBD1 (6 bases). The length of the CDR3 is 15 residues. With 3 bases removed from V and 1 base from J, the gap between germline ends came to 12 bases. CDR1 is LNHDA, CDR2 SQIVND, per germline (reference sequence). The CDR3 spells CASSIFGTQNTEAFF. The CDR3 DNA is TGTGCCAGTAGTATCTTCGGGACACAGAACACTGAAGCTTTCTTT. The entire variable domain, with the rest obtained from reference TRBV19 and TRBJ1-1, is as follows: DGGITQSPKYLFRKEGQNVTLSCEQNLNHDAMYWYRQDPGQGLRLIYYSQIVNDFQKGDIAEGYSVSREKKESFPLTVTSAQKNPTAFYLCASSIFGTQNTEAFFGQGTRLTVV.

This clone was observed once. This sequence joins TRBV5-1 and TRBJ2-5, with 7 bases matching TRBD2. The V gene end was trimmed by 4 bases and the J gene end by 5 bases; junction bases not matched to a gene: 8. The CDR3 is 14 amino acids. Per germline, CDR1 SGHRS and CDR2 YFSETQ. CDR3 residues: CASSPAGTGETQYF. CDR3 bases: TGCGCCAGCAGCCCAGCGGGAACTGGGGAGACCCAGTACTTC.

This clone was detected only once. The same CDR3 is also encoded by other DNA sequences in this sample. The V and J genes are TRBV2 and TRBJ2-7; D is ambiguous. Trimming removed 6 bases from V and 0 bases from J, with 3 bases in between. CDR3 size: 11 residues. Germline V gene lookup returns CDR1 SNHLY and CDR2 FYNNEI. The CDR3: CASSPSYEQYF. For the CDR3, the DNA is TGTGCCAGCAGCCCCTCCTACGAGCAGTACTTC.

The chain has TRBV28 and TRBJ1-1; 9 bases fit TRBD1. V was clipped by 5 bases and J by 5 bases; unmatched bases: 12. From germline, CDR1 is MDHEN and CDR2 SYDVKM. The CDR3 is 16 residues long. CDR3 in amino acids: CASSQTGTGWGTEAFF. The CDR3 coding sequence is TGTGCCAGCAGTCAAACCGGGACAGGGTGGGGTACTGAAGCTTTCTTT.

This clone was observed a handful of times. The J gene is TRBJ2-1, the V gene TRBV14; 13 bases map to TRBD2. The CDR3 contains 15 residues. Germline CDR1 SGHDN, CDR2 FVKESK. With V trimmed by 4 bases and J by 6 bases, 3 bases remained unmatched. CDR3 amino acids: CASSRRTSGSNEQFF. CDR3 nucleotide sequence: TGTGCCAGCAGCCGCCGGACTAGCGGGAGCAATGAGCAGTTCTTC.

Concerning this clone: Other DNA sequences in this sample translate to the same CDR3. The rearrangement uses TRBV20-1 and TRBJ2-7, with a tentative D call TRBD1 (5 bases). This CDR3 region has 11 residues. Germline-derived CDR1 and CDR2 are DFQATT and SNEGSKA (reference sequence). Trimming stripped 5 bases from V and 3 bases from J, with 8 bases between. CDR3 in amino acids: CSAYDSYEQYF. The CDR3 region has the DNA TGCAGTGCTTATGACAGCTACGAGCAGTACTTC.

This clone was counted once. The genes are TRBV27 and TRBJ1-1; 7 nucleotides align to TRBD1. V lost 5 bases, J lost 7 bases, and 4 bases stayed unmatched. In germline, CDR1 is MNHEY, CDR2 SMNVEV (reference sequence). This CDR3 has 12 residues. The CDR3 reads CASSRQGGEAFF. CDR3 bases: TGTGCCAGCAGTCGACAGGGCGGTGAAGCTTTCTTT.

This rearrangement joins TRBV28 to TRBJ2-3; a possible D gene is TRBD2 (6 bases). V shed 0 bases and J shed 3 bases, with 10 bases lying between them. Germline V gene sequence: CDR1 MDHEN, CDR2 SYDVKM. This CDR3 spans 15 amino acids. The CDR3 bases are TGTGCCAGCAGTTTATGGGAGGGAACAACAGATACGCAGTATTTT. The encoded protein is CASSLWEGTTDTQYF.

This chain uses TRBV7-2 with TRBJ2-7; 7 bases match TRBD2. J was trimmed by 2 bases and V by 5 bases; bases with no gene match: 3. The germline CDR1 and CDR2 sequences are SGHTA and FQGNSA. The CDR3 length is 13 residues. CDR3 region: CASSPTSTYEQYF. CDR3 nucleotides: TGTGCCAGCAGCCCGACTAGCACCTACGAGCAGTACTTC.

This clone was observed a single time. The chain is built from TRBV27 and TRBJ2-5; 9 bases match TRBD1. This CDR3 region has 14 residues. Trimming took 5 bases from V and 6 from J; bases not matched to a gene: 7. The germline V gene has CDR1 MNHEY and CDR2 SMNVEV (reference sequence). The CDR3 region has the DNA TGTGCCAGCAGTCCGTGGACAGGGGTGCAGACCCAGTACTTC. It encodes CASSPWTGVQTQYF.

The V and J genes are TRBV5-1 and TRBJ2-1; 11 bases fit TRBD1. Germline V gene data show CDR1 as SGHRS and CDR2 as YFSETQ. With 2 bases clipped from V and 0 bases from J, the junction kept 19 bases outside the gene matches. This CDR3 comprises 22 residues. The CDR3, as DNA: TGCGCCAGCAGCTTAATTGGCGGCCGGACAGGGGGCGCCCATAGCTCCTACAATGAGCAGTTCTTC. Its translation: CASSLIGGRTGGAHSSYNEQFF.

This chain links TRBV28 with TRBJ1-2; D gene ambiguous. With 3 bases removed from V and 4 bases from J, the gap between germline ends came to 12 bases. Germline assignment: CDR1 MDHEN and CDR2 SYDVKM. The CDR3 extends over 14 amino acids. Here the CDR3 reads CASSFAGRGYGYTF. CDR3 DNA sequence: TGTGCCAGCAGTTTTGCGGGGAGAGGCTATGGCTACACCTTC.

The chain combines TRBV4-3 with TRBJ1-1; D gene uncertain. Trimming took 0 bases from V and 8 from J, leaving 13 bases between them. From germline, CDR1 is LGHNA and CDR2 YSLEER. The CDR3 has 14 amino acids. The CDR3 protein is CASSQETGPTEAFF. The CDR3 DNA is TGCGCCAGCAGCCAAGAGACCGGCCCAACCGAAGCTTTCTTT.

The V and J genes are TRBV5-1 and TRBJ1-6, with D maybe TRBD1 (6 bases). The V and J ends lost 4 bases and 1 base respectively, with 12 bases between them. The CDR3 sequence is 16 residues long. From germline, CDR1 is SGHRS and CDR2 YFSETQ. CDR3 amino acids: CASSQKTGSYNSPLHF. The CDR3 DNA sequence: TGCGCCAGCAGCCAAAAGACAGGTTCCTATAATTCACCCCTCCACTTT.

The chain uses TRBV27 and TRBJ2-7, with TRBD1 as a possible D gene (5 bases). CDR1 and CDR2 (germline): MNHEY, SMNVEV (reference sequence). The CDR3 has 15 amino acids. V lost 4 bases and J 2 bases, leaving 15 bases between the germline ends. The DNA of the CDR3 is TGTGCCAGCAGTTCCAAAATACAGGATACCTACGAGCAGTACTTC. Translating gives CASSSKIQDTYEQYF.

The chain employs TRBV10-3 and TRBJ1-5; D uncertain. Trimming pared 10 bases from V and 7 bases from J, leaving 14 bases between. Germline V gene data show CDR1 as ENHRY and CDR2 as SYGVKD. CDR3 size: 12 residues. The CDR3 DNA is TGTGCCACCCGTCGGGCGGGGCAGCCCCAGCATTTT. It yields the protein CATRRAGQPQHF.

This chain joins TRBV30 and TRBJ2-7; D may match TRBD1 or TRBD2 (5 bases each). The V end was cut by 1 base, the J end by 4 bases, with 23 bases between. This CDR3 spans 17 amino acids. The germline CDR1 and CDR2 sequences are GTSNPN and SVGIG (reference sequence). The CDR3 DNA is TGTGCCTGGAGTGGAGACGGCCGGGACGCAGGTCGTTACGAGCAGTACTTC. Its protein product is CAWSGDGRDAGRYEQYF.

The chain links TRBV9 to TRBJ1-4, with 7 bases aligning to TRBD1. Per germline, CDR1 SGDLS and CDR2 YYNGEE. Trimming cost V 1 base and J 3 bases; bases outside gene matches: 3. The CDR3 sequence is 15 residues long. CDR3 bases: TGTGCCAGCAGCGTAACAGGGGCTGCTAATGAAAAACTGTTTTTT. Translating it yields CASSVTGAANEKLFF.

The J gene is TRBJ2-7, the V gene TRBV18, with 8 bases that match TRBD2. CDR1 is KGHSH, CDR2 LQKENI, per germline. J lost 3 bases, V lost 3 bases, and 4 bases had no gene match. This CDR3 has 14 residues. The CDR3 DNA reads as TGTGCCAGCTCACCGGGACTAGATCTCTACGAGCAGTACTTC. It yields the protein CASSPGLDLYEQYF.

In the case of this clone: One end of the junction is discordant with germline, which a read error may explain. The chain employs TRBV7-7 and TRBJ2-1, with 8 positions matching TRBD2. The CDR3 length is 15 residues. Germline CDR1 is SSHAT and CDR2 is FNYEAQ (reference sequence). CDR3 in DNA: TGTGCTAGCAGCCCGGGACTAGTAGAGCTAGGTGAGCAGTTCTTC. It yields the protein CASSPGLVELGEQFF.

This chain connects TRBV9 to TRBJ2-3; 10 bases are shared with TRBD2. Germline values: CDR1 SGDLS, CDR2 YYNGEE. The CDR3 sequence is 14 residues long. The V and J ends lost 7 bases and 6 bases, in that order; junction bases with no gene match: 8. CDR3 sequence: CASPRLAGVDTQYF. CDR3 coding DNA: TGTGCCAGCCCTAGGCTAGCGGGAGTTGATACGCAGTATTTT.

The chain uses TRBV5-4 and TRBJ1-1, with D possibly TRBD1 on 5 matching bases. CDR1 is SGHNT and CDR2 is YYREEE in the germline V gene (reference sequence). The CDR3 consists of 13 residues. The V gene lost 7 bases and the J gene lost 8 bases, with 18 bases spanning the gap. The CDR3 protein is CASRGATEREAFF. In DNA, the CDR3 is TGTGCCAGCCGAGGGGCAACTGAGAGAGAAGCTTTCTTT.

V gene TRBV7-2 combines with J gene TRBJ1-2, with TRBD1 identical over 7 bases. The CDR3 contains 17 residues. Per germline, CDR1 SGHTA and CDR2 FQGNSA. J gave up 5 bases and V 5 bases, and 17 bases lay outside the gene matches. CDR3 sequence: CASSTRQGWSFLYGYTF. The CDR3 DNA follows: TGTGCCAGCAGCACAAGACAGGGATGGTCCTTCTTATATGGCTACACCTTC.

This chain joins TRBV6-5 and TRBJ1-2, with D tentatively TRBD1 (5 bases). The length of the CDR3 is 15 residues. Trimming took 3 bases from V and 4 from J, leaving 15 bases between them. Per the germline V gene, CDR1 is MNHEY and CDR2 is SVGAGI. The CDR3, as DNA: TGTGCCAGCAGTTATACATCACGAGGGACCTATGGCTACACCTTC. Translating gives CASSYTSRGTYGYTF.

The chain is built from TRBV7-9 and TRBJ2-7; D ambiguous. V was trimmed by 0 bases and J by 9 bases, leaving 9 bases between them. Germline V lookup: CDR1 SEHNR, CDR2 FQNEAQ (reference sequence). The CDR3 has 12 amino acids. The CDR3 spells CASSLALDVQYF. The CDR3 DNA reads as TGTGCCAGCAGCTTAGCGCTTGACGTGCAGTACTTC.

The chain is built from TRBV2 and TRBJ2-7; D ambiguous. CDR3 length: 15 residues. With 6 bases removed from V and 3 bases from J, the gap between germline ends came to 18 bases. CDR1 and CDR2 from the germline V gene are SNHLY and FYNNEI. CDR3: CASRTVRAPNYEQYF. In DNA form, the CDR3 reads TGTGCCAGCAGAACGGTCCGGGCGCCAAACTACGAGCAGTACTTC.